Ten or more counts support the clone carrying this T cell receptor (beta chain). Methods used by the authors: Nucleated cell counts were estimated from reference gene primer amplification. Data came from immunoSEQ multiplex PCR; TCRdb stores just in-frame clones and leaves some out. For V, J and clone size, that table is used; D and trimming come from the DNA. This sample has 150,000 to 200,000 clones, with around 80% found just once. The data belong to a study of blood T cell repertoires in COVID-19. At the level of the study: Sources were T cells, B-cell-depleted T cells, or PBMCs; the material itself was cDNA or gDNA.

Germline CDR1 and CDR2: MNHNS and SASEGT. V lost 3 bases to trimming and J lost 4 bases; unmatched junction nucleotides: 6. There are 15 residues in the CDR3. Participant age was roughly 18 to 100 years, and participants resided in fewer than 30 US areas. Symptom resolution, clearance, or two negative PCRs marked the recovered donors of Cohort 3. This chain links TRBV6-1 with TRBJ2-7, with 10 nucleotides matching TRBD1. The sample comprised PBMCs or T cells enriched from blood (not recorded which). This TCR was sampled from a woman in her forties or fifties who had recovered from COVID-19. The CDR3 sequence: CASSDGGTGAYEQYF. CDR3 DNA sequence: TGTGCCAGCAGTGATGGGGGGACAGGGGCTTACGAGCAGTACTTC.